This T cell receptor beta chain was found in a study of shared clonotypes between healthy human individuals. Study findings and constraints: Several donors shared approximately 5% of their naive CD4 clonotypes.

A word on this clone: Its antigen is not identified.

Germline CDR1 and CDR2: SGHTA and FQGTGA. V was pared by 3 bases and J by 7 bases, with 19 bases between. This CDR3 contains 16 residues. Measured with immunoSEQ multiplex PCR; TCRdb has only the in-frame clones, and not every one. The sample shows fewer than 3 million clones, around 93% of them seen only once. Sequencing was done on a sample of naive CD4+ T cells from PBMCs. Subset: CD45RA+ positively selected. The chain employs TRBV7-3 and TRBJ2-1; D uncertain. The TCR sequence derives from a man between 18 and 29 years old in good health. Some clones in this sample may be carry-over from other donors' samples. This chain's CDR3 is CASSFPAPVTQNEQFF. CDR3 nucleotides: TGTGCCAGCAGCTTTCCGGCTCCCGTAACCCAGAATGAGCAGTTCTTC.